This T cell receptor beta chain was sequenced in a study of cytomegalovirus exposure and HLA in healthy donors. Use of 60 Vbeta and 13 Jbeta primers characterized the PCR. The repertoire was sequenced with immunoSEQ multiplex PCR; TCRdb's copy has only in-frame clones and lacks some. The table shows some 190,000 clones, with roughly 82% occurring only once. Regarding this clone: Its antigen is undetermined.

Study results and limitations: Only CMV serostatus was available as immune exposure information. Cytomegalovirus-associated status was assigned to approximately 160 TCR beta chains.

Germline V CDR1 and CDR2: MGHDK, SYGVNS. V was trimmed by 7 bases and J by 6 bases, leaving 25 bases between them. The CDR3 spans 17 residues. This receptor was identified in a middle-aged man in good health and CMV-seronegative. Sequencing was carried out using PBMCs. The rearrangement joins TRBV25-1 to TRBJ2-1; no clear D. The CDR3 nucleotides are TGTGCCAGCAACCTCTGGAGTCGGCTCCAAGTGGTCAATGAGCAGTTCTTC. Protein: CASNLWSRLQVVNEQFF.